The next 21 T cell receptor beta chains were all read from a single sample in a study of cytomegalovirus exposure and HLA in healthy donors. The primer mix had 60 Vbeta and 13 Jbeta primers. Sequenced by immunoSEQ multiplex PCR; TCRdb stores in-frame clones only, minus some. The sample has under 150,000 clones; roughly 73% are singletons. Input material: PBMCs. The receptors come from a human donor in good health.

This clone came up a few times. The V call is TRBV4-1, the J call TRBJ1-1; 10 bases fit TRBD1. The junction had 2 bases not matched to a gene; V was cut back by 1 base and J by 9 bases. CDR1 and CDR2 (germline): MGHRA, YSYEKL. The CDR3 runs to 13 residues. DNA for the CDR3: TGCGCCAGCAGCCAAGGGGGACAGGGGAAAGCTTTCTTT. Amino acid sequence: CASSQGGQGKAFF.

The gene calls are TRBV9 and TRBJ2-7, with D maybe TRBD1 (6 bases). The V and J ends lost 0 bases and 1 base respectively, with 8 bases between them. Germline loops: CDR1 SGDLS, CDR2 YYNGEE. There are 14 residues in the CDR3. CDR3 sequence: CASSVDTGSYEQYF. DNA of the CDR3: TGTGCCAGCAGCGTAGATACAGGGTCCTACGAGCAGTACTTC.

The chain is built from TRBV28 and TRBJ1-5; the D is unclear. V dropped 1 base and J dropped 2 bases, with 18 bases sitting between them. The CDR3 runs 18 residues. Germline CDR1 MDHEN, CDR2 SYDVKM. In DNA form, the CDR3 reads TGTGCCAGCAGTTTATCGGGGAGGCGGGTCGGAGGCAATCAGCCCCAGCATTTT. The encoded protein is CASSLSGRRVGGNQPQHF.

In its sample, this clone was seen a few times. The genes are TRBV6-4 and TRBJ2-3; the match to TRBD2 covers 10 bases. Germline trimming cut 3 bases from V and 3 bases from J; bases unmatched to any gene: 6. CDR1 and CDR2 (germline): MRHNA, SNTAGT. The CDR3 extends over 16 amino acids. CDR3 nucleotides: TGTGCCAGCAGTGAATCCGTAGCGGGAGGTACAGATACGCAGTATTTT. Protein: CASSESVAGGTDTQYF.

J is TRBJ1-5 and V is TRBV19; D is unclear. The CDR3 totals 17 residues. The V and J ends lost 5 bases and 6 bases respectively, with 23 bases between them. Germline V gene lookup returns CDR1 LNHDA and CDR2 SQIVND (reference sequence). CDR3 in DNA: TGTGCCAGTAGTCCAATGCGGGCGCTTTTTTCCCCTCAGCCCCAGCATTTT. Translating it yields CASSPMRALFSPQPQHF.

The chain links TRBV4-2 to TRBJ2-7, with D maybe TRBD1 (5 bases). The germline V gene has CDR1 LGHNA and CDR2 YNFKEQ. The CDR3 contains 14 residues. V lost 5 bases, J lost 3 bases, and 14 bases lay in between. The CDR3 here is CASSSSTGRYEQYF. CDR3 nucleotide sequence: TGTGCCAGCAGCTCATCAACAGGACGCTACGAGCAGTACTTC.

The chain carries TRBV29-1 and TRBJ2-5, with 10 bases aligning to TRBD1. The tail of the sequence fits TRBJ2-7 better, so the J call may be wrong. Germline V lookup: CDR1 SQVTM, CDR2 ANQGSEA. CDR3 length equals 13 residues. The CDR3 DNA sequence: TGCAGCGTTCCGGGACAGGGGTCCTACGAGCAGTACTTC. It is translated as CSVPGQGSYEQYF.

CDR3 loop: CASSLDNEGDEQFF. The CDR3, as DNA: TGTGCCAGCAGCTTAGATAACGAGGGGGATGAGCAGTTCTTC. The chain couples TRBV11-2 to TRBJ2-1, with D possibly matching TRBD1 (6 bases). This CDR3 spans 14 amino acids. The V end lost 0 bases, the J end lost 8 bases, and 11 bases lay between the germline ends. Germline lookup yields CDR1 SGHAT and CDR2 FQNNGV.

In its sample, this clone was seen a few times. This chain uses TRBV4-1 with TRBJ2-5; 8 bases agree with TRBD1. V was pared by 3 bases and J by 3 bases, with 3 bases of the junction left unmatched. In germline, CDR1 is MGHRA, CDR2 YSYEKL. The CDR3 has 14 residues. CDR3 nucleotides: TGCGCCAGCAGCCAGCCGGGACAGGAAGAGACCCAGTACTTC. It codes for CASSQPGQEETQYF.

The V gene is TRBV28, the J gene TRBJ1-5, with TRBD1 identical over 9 bases. The germline gives CDR1 MDHEN, CDR2 SYDVKM. The CDR3 length is 16 residues. Germline trimming cut 5 bases from V and 4 bases from J; bases unmatched to any gene: 9. The CDR3 DNA follows: TGTGCCAGCAGTCGGACAGGGGCGAGTAGAAATCAGCCCCAGCATTTT. It is translated as CASSRTGASRNQPQHF.

This chain joins TRBV5-1 and TRBJ2-5, with 9 bases lining up with TRBD2. Germline CDR1 is SGHRS and CDR2 is YFSETQ. The CDR3 has 15 amino acids. Germline trimming cut 1 base from V and 2 bases from J; bases unmatched to any gene: 3. The DNA for the CDR3 is TGCGCCAGCAGCTTGAGACTAGCGGTTCAAGAGACCCAGTACTTC. This sequence encodes CASSLRLAVQETQYF.

V gene TRBV6-1 combines with J gene TRBJ1-1, with 7 positions matching TRBD1. After removal of 7 bases from V and 6 bases from J, the junction contained 11 bases not matched to a gene. Germline assignment: CDR1 MNHNS and CDR2 SASEGT. The CDR3 is 14 residues long. The DNA for the CDR3 is TGTGCCAGCACCTCTACAGGGGAAGTGGCTGAAGCTTTCTTT. Its protein product is CASTSTGEVAEAFF.

This chain joins TRBV7-3 and TRBJ2-3; 10 bases line up with TRBD2. J lost 8 bases, V lost 1 base, and 6 bases had no gene match. Germline V gives CDR1 SGHTA, CDR2 FQGTGA. CDR3 size: 15 residues. The CDR3 DNA sequence: TGTGCCAGCAGCTTAAGGAGCGGGGGGGCCGGTACGCAGTATTTT. Translation: CASSLRSGGAGTQYF.

The genes are TRBV9 and TRBJ1-5; D is ambiguous. In germline, CDR1 is SGDLS, CDR2 YYNGEE. Trimming cost V 0 bases and J 4 bases, with 11 bases left between them. The CDR3 runs 15 residues. Here the CDR3 DNA reads TGTGCCAGCAGCGTAGAGCCCGGGTTTAATCAGCCCCAGCATTTT. Residues: CASSVEPGFNQPQHF.

The J gene is TRBJ2-3, the V gene TRBV10-1; D not certain. V lost 3 bases and J lost 7, with 5 bases in between. CDR3 length: 11 residues. In germline, CDR1 is WNHNN, CDR2 SYGVQD (reference sequence). CDR3 residues: CASSDSYTQYF. CDR3 nucleotides: TGCGCCAGCAGTGATTCATATACGCAGTATTTT.

The rearrangement joins TRBV5-6 to TRBJ2-7; possibly TRBD1 for D (6 bases). CDR3 size: 14 residues. Trimming took off 4 bases at V and 0 bases at J, with 11 bases between the two ends. Germline lookup yields CDR1 SGHDT and CDR2 YYEEEE. CDR3 sequence: CASSRDISSYEQYF. Written as DNA, the CDR3 is TGTGCCAGCAGCCGGGACATAAGCTCCTACGAGCAGTACTTC.

The V call is TRBV27, the J call TRBJ2-1, with TRBD1 identical over 8 bases. Germline-derived CDR1 and CDR2 are MNHEY and SMNVEV (reference sequence). V lost 6 bases to trimming and J lost 3 bases; unmatched junction nucleotides: 7. This CDR3 comprises 15 residues. CDR3 in amino acids: CASRPPGTGYNEQFF. The CDR3 bases are TGTGCCAGCAGACCCCCCGGGACAGGCTACAATGAGCAGTTCTTC.

The rearrangement joins TRBV5-5 to TRBJ2-1; 10 nucleotides match TRBD2. CDR1 is SGHKS and CDR2 is YYEKEE in the germline V gene (reference sequence). The J segment lost 9 bases and the V segment lost 7 bases, leaving 13 bases of the junction unmatched. The CDR3 covers 15 residues. The CDR3 nucleotides are TGTGCCAGCGCATTTTGGCTAGCGGGAGTAGTTGAGCAGTTCTTC. It encodes CASAFWLAGVVEQFF.

V is TRBV15 and J is TRBJ2-7, with 7 nucleotides matching TRBD1. V lost 4 bases, J lost 6 bases, and 6 bases stayed unmatched. CDR1 and CDR2 (germline): LNHNV, YYDKDF (reference sequence). The CDR3 contains 13 residues. The CDR3 sequence: CATSTDRVGEQYF. DNA of the CDR3: TGTGCCACCAGCACCGACAGGGTAGGCGAGCAGTACTTC. The variable domain in full, with the rest retrieved from reference TRBV15 and TRBJ2-7, is DAMVIQNPRYQVTQFGKPVTLSCSQTLNHNVMYWYQQKSSQAPKLLFHYYDKDFNNEADTPDNFQSRRPNTSFCFLDIRSPGLGDTAMYLCATSTDRVGEQYFGPGTRLTVT.

CDR3 loop: CASSEYRADTQYF. CDR3 nucleotide sequence: TGTGCCAGCAGTGAATATCGCGCAGATACGCAGTATTTT. This chain uses TRBV25-1 with TRBJ2-3, with unresolved D. Germline V CDR1 and CDR2: MGHDK, SYGVNS. The germline V and J ends were trimmed by 0 bases and 4 bases, with 5 bases remaining between them. The CDR3 has 13 amino acids.

This clone has more than one count but fewer than ten. The CDR3 reads CASSAGGYTDTQYF. The CDR3 bases are TGTGCCAGCAGCGCAGGGGGTTACACAGATACGCAGTATTTT. The chain links TRBV27 to TRBJ2-3; the match to TRBD1 covers 7 bases. CDR1 MNHEY and CDR2 SMNVEV come from the germline V gene (reference sequence). V lost 6 bases and J lost 2; bases outside the gene matches: 5. The length of the CDR3 is 14 residues.